The rows below give T cell receptor beta chains drawn from one sample of a study of siplizumab effects on memory and regulatory T cells. TCRdb's copy holds only in-frame clones and misses some; the assay was immunoSEQ multiplex PCR. The table has roughly 100,000 clones, about 93% seen once. The specimen sequenced was CD4+ T cells sorted from blood. The source of these receptors is a human donor in good health. Both conserved end residues are part of each CDR3. Fields, in order: clone size, V gene, J gene, D gene, CDR3 protein, CDR3 DNA. The D gene is left open where the match is weak. Expanded clones get a size class; other rows say once, few or many, or leave the size out.

>NA|TRBV11-3|TRBJ1-3|NA
CASSLSQVGNTIYF
TGTGCCAGCAGTTTGTCCCAAGTCGGAAACACCATATATTTT
>NA|TRBV5-5|TRBJ2-2|NA
CASSFRAAGPNTGELFF
TGTGCCAGCAGCTTTAGGGCGGCAGGGCCGAACACCGGGGAGCTGTTTTTT
>once|TRBV19|TRBJ2-2|NA
CASSRKQASNTGELFF
TGTGCCAGTAGTAGAAAACAGGCCTCGAACACCGGGGAGCTGTTTTTT
>NA|TRBV6-4|TRBJ2-7|NA
CASSDSSQWHPYEQYF
TGTGCCAGCAGTGACTCGAGTCAGTGGCACCCCTACGAGCAGTACTTC
>NA|TRBV6-1|TRBJ2-1|NA
CASRRDLSYNEQFF
TGTGCCAGCAGGCGGGACCTCTCCTACAATGAGCAGTTCTTC
>NA|TRBV18|TRBJ1-2|NA
CASSPDRNYGYTF
TGTGCCAGCTCACCAGACAGGAACTATGGCTACACCTTC
>NA|TRBV5-1|TRBJ2-5|TRBD1
CASRETGDQETQYF
TGCGCCAGCAGGGAGACAGGGGACCAAGAGACCCAGTACTTC
>NA|TRBV5-1|TRBJ1-2|NA
CASSYSGLDYGYTF
TGCGCCAGCAGCTACTCAGGACTCGACTATGGCTACACCTTC
>NA|TRBV11-2|TRBJ2-1|NA
CASSRPGNEQFF
TGTGCCAGCAGTCGTCCTGGCAATGAGCAGTTCTTC
>NA|TRBV29-1|TRBJ2-1|TRBD1
CSAATGGSYNEQFF
TGCAGCGCTGCGACAGGGGGCTCCTACAATGAGCAGTTCTTC
>NA|TRBV5-1|TRBJ1-2|TRBD1
CASSPGQPNYGYTF
TGCGCCAGCAGCCCGGGACAGCCAAACTATGGCTACACCTTC
>NA|TRBV18|TRBJ2-1|TRBD1
CASSSTGQGALNEQFF
TGTGCCAGCTCATCTACGGGACAGGGGGCGCTTAATGAGCAGTTCTTC
>NA|TRBV10-2|TRBJ1-3|TRBD1
CASSRGSGNTIYF
TGCGCCAGCAGCAGGGGGTCTGGAAACACCATATATTTT
>NA|TRBV6-5|TRBJ2-7|NA
CASSWARESIYEQYF
TGTGCCAGCAGTTGGGCCCGGGAGAGTATATACGAGCAGTACTTC
>NA|TRBV19|TRBJ2-5|TRBD2
CASGEGPGRQETQYF
TGTGCCAGCGGGGAGGGGCCAGGACGACAAGAGACCCAGTACTTC
>NA|TRBV7-2|TRBJ2-5|TRBD2
CASSLASGVGSETQYF
TGTGCCAGCAGCTTAGCCAGCGGGGTGGGTTCCGAGACCCAGTACTTC
>NA|TRBV19|TRBJ2-5|TRBD1
CASRETGVETQYF
TGTGCCAGTAGGGAGACAGGGGTGGAGACCCAGTACTTC
>NA|TRBV4-2|TRBJ2-3|TRBD2
CASSPGTSGSRTDTQYF
TGTGCCAGCAGCCCAGGGACTAGCGGGAGTCGTACAGATACGCAGTATTTT
>NA|TRBV15|TRBJ2-7|TRBD1
CATSTDRGYEQYF
TGTGCCACCAGCACCGACAGGGGCTACGAGCAGTACTTC
>NA|TRBV14|TRBJ1-1|NA
CASSPTRNTEAFF
TGTGCCAGCAGCCCAACCCGGAACACTGAAGCTTTCTTT
>few|TRBV2|TRBJ1-2|TRBD1
CASSRDSNYGYTF
TGTGCCAGCAGCCGGGACAGTAACTATGGCTACACCTTC
>NA|TRBV5-4|TRBJ2-7|NA
CASSSSHEQYF
TGTGCCAGCAGCTCGTCCCACGAGCAGTACTTC
>NA|TRBV11-2|TRBJ1-1|NA
CASSLVGGNTEAFF
TGTGCCAGCAGCTTAGTGGGTGGTAACACTGAAGCTTTCTTT
>NA|TRBV5-5|TRBJ1-1|NA
CASSFPGTLNTEAFF
TGTGCCAGCAGCTTCCCCGGGACTCTGAACACTGAAGCTTTCTTT
>NA|TRBV5-1|TRBJ1-1|NA
CASRTGGNTEAFF
TGCGCCAGCAGGACAGGCGGGAACACTGAAGCTTTCTTT
>NA|TRBV7-9|TRBJ2-1|TRBD2
CASSLVSGLYNEQFF
TGTGCCAGCAGCTTAGTTAGCGGGCTATACAATGAGCAGTTCTTC
>NA|TRBV7-9|TRBJ2-7|TRBD2
CASSFSGSRYEQYF
TGTGCCAGCAGCTTTAGCGGGAGCCGCTACGAGCAGTACTTC
>NA|TRBV11-2|TRBJ2-3|TRBD2
CASSPPSGRGTDTQYF
TGTGCCAGCAGCCCCCCTAGCGGGAGGGGGACAGATACGCAGTATTTT
>once|TRBV30|TRBJ1-3|NA
CAWSVFGNTIYF
TGTGCCTGGAGTGTATTTGGTAACACCATATATTTT
>NA|TRBV19|TRBJ1-2|NA
CASSTARESYGYTF
TGTGCCAGTAGTACCGCGAGGGAGTCCTATGGCTACACCTTC
>NA|TRBV19|TRBJ2-5|NA
CASSIGQEETQYF
TGTGCCAGTAGTATTGGTCAAGAAGAGACCCAGTACTTC
>NA|TRBV6-5|TRBJ2-7|NA
CASSDGGYEQYF
TGTGCCAGCAGTGATGGTGGCTACGAGCAGTACTTC
>NA|TRBV27|TRBJ1-1|NA
CASSGDQYRNTEAFF
TGTGCCAGCAGTGGGGACCAATACAGGAACACTGAAGCTTTCTTT
>NA|TRBV5-4|TRBJ1-2|TRBD1
CASSLESGQGRPGYTF
TGTGCCAGCAGCTTGGAGTCGGGACAGGGAAGGCCTGGCTACACCTTC
>NA|TRBV6-4|TRBJ2-7|NA
CASTHADRSYEQYF
TGTGCCAGCACTCACGCAGACAGATCCTACGAGCAGTACTTC
>NA|TRBV6-6|TRBJ2-2|NA
CASSYSTGRELFF
TGTGCCAGCAGTTACTCGACGGGGAGGGAGCTGTTTTTT
>NA|TRBV6-6|TRBJ2-1|TRBD2
CASSYDPSGGEQFF
TGTGCCAGCAGTTACGATCCTAGCGGGGGTGAGCAGTTCTTC
>NA|TRBV6-6|TRBJ1-2|NA
CSTGFEGYGYTF
TGTTCAACAGGGTTCGAAGGCTATGGCTACACCTTC
>NA|TRBV19|TRBJ1-3|NA
CATSDSVSGNTIYF
TGTGCCACATCCGACAGCGTCTCTGGAAACACCATATATTTT
>NA|TRBV5-4|TRBJ1-6|TRBD1
CASSPGQGAANSPLHF
TGTGCCAGCAGCCCCGGACAGGGGGCGGCGAATTCACCCCTCCACTTT
>NA|TRBV2|TRBJ1-2|NA
CASSAGGDGYTF
TGTGCCAGCAGTGCCGGAGGAGATGGCTACACCTTC
>once|TRBV5-4|TRBJ2-7|NA
CASSLPRSSYEQYF
TGTGCCAGCAGCTTGCCTAGGAGCTCCTACGAGCAGTACTTC
>once|TRBV18|TRBJ2-2|TRBD2
CASSAPRQGGLAGVAGELFF
TGTGCCAGCTCAGCTCCCAGACAGGGCGGACTAGCGGGAGTCGCCGGGGAGCTGTTTTTT
>NA|TRBV5-1|TRBJ2-7|NA
CASSLVGGERGRFFGTSEQYF
TGCGCCAGCAGCTTGGTAGGGGGTGAGCGGGGTCGATTTTTCGGTACGAGCGAGCAGTACTTC
>once|TRBV2|TRBJ2-7|NA
CASSGAQFREQYF
TGTGCCAGCAGTGGGGCCCAATTTCGGGAGCAGTACTTC
>NA|TRBV19|TRBJ2-4|NA
CASRGPSAKNIQYF
TGTGCCAGTAGAGGCCCTAGCGCCAAAAACATTCAGTACTTC
>NA|TRBV19|TRBJ2-3|TRBD2
CAGRDSGDSTDTQYF
TGTGCCGGCCGAGATAGCGGGGATAGCACAGATACGCAGTATTTT
>NA|TRBV11-3|TRBJ2-1|TRBD2
CASSLASGTRNNEQFF
TGTGCCAGCAGCTTGGCTAGCGGGACGCGGAATAATGAGCAGTTCTTC
>NA|TRBV28|TRBJ1-6|NA
CASSPWAGGGYSPLHF
TGTGCCAGCAGCCCCTGGGCGGGGGGAGGTTATTCACCCCTCCACTTT
>NA|TRBV27|TRBJ1-3|NA
CASSSAGRGNTIYF
TGTGCCAGCAGTTCGGCGGGTCGCGGAAACACCATATATTTT
>NA|TRBV9|TRBJ2-2|TRBD2
CASSVEAGGNTGELFF
TGTGCCAGCAGCGTAGAGGCGGGAGGGAACACCGGGGAGCTGTTTTTT
>once|TRBV27|TRBJ2-2|NA
CASSLPGPNTGELFF
TGTGCCAGCAGTTTACCCGGGCCAAACACCGGGGAGCTGTTTTTT
>NA|TRBV7-2|TRBJ1-2|NA
CASSPSRINNYGYTF
TGTGCCAGCAGCCCCTCACGCATCAATAACTATGGCTACACCTTC